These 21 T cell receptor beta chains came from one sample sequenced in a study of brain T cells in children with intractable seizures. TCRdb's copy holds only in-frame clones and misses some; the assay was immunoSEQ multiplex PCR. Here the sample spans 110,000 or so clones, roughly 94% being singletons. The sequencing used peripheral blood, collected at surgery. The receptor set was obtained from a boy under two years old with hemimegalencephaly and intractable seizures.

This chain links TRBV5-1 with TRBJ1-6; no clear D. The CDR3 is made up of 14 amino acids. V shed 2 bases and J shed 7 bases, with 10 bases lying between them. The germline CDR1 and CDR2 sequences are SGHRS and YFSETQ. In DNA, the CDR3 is TGCGCCAGCAGCTTCGGCCCGGGAAATTCACCCCTCCACTTT. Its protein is CASSFGPGNSPLHF.

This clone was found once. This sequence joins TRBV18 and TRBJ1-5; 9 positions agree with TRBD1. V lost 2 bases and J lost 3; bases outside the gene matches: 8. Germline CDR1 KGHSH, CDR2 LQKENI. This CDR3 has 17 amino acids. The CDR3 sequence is CASSPSGTGRINQPQHF. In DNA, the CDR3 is TGTGCCAGCTCACCATCGGGGACAGGGAGGATCAATCAGCCCCAGCATTTT.

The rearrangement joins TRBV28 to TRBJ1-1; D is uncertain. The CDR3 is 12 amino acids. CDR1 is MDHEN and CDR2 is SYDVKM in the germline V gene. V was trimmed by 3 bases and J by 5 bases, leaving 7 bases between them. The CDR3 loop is CASSLPGTEAFF. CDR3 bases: TGTGCCAGCAGTTTGCCTGGGACTGAAGCTTTCTTT.

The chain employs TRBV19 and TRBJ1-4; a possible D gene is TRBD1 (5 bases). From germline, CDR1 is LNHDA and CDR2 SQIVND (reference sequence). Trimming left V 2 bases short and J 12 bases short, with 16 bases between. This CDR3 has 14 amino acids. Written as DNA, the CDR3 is TGTGCCAGTAGTATAAAAGGGCAGGACAAGCAACTGTTTTTT. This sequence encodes CASSIKGQDKQLFF.

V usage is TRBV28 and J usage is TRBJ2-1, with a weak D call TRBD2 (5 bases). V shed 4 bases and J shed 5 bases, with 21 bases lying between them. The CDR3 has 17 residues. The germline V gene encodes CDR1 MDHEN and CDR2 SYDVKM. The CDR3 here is CASSSWEGLKYDNEQFF. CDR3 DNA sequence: TGTGCCAGCAGTTCCTGGGAAGGACTGAAGTACGACAATGAGCAGTTCTTC.

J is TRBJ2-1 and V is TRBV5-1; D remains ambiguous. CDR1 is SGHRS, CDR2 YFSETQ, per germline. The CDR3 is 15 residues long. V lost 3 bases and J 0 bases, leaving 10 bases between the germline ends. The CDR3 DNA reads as TGCGCCAGCAGCTCGGACCCGAGCTCCTACAATGAGCAGTTCTTC. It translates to CASSSDPSSYNEQFF.

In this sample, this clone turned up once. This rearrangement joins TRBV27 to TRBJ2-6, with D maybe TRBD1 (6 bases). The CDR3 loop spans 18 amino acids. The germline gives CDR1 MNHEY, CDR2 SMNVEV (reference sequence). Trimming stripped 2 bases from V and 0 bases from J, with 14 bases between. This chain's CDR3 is CASSLVGAEGSGANVLTF. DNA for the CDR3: TGTGCCAGCAGTTTAGTGGGGGCCGAGGGCTCTGGGGCCAACGTCCTGACTTTC.

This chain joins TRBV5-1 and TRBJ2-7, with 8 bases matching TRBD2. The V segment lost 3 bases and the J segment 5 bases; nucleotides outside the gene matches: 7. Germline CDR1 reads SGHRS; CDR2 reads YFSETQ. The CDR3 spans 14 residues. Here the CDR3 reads CASSSTAGGDEQYF. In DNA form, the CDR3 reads TGCGCCAGCAGCTCGACGGCGGGGGGTGACGAGCAGTACTTC.

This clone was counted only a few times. The CDR3 sequence: CASSDTGSSSYEQYF. In DNA, the CDR3 is TGCGCCAGCAGTGATACGGGGTCGTCCTCCTACGAGCAGTACTTC. This chain uses TRBV10-2 with TRBJ2-7, with D perhaps TRBD2 (5 bases). Germline CDR1 is WSHSY and CDR2 is SAAADI. The V and J ends lost 3 bases and 0 bases respectively, with 12 bases between them. There are 15 residues in the CDR3.

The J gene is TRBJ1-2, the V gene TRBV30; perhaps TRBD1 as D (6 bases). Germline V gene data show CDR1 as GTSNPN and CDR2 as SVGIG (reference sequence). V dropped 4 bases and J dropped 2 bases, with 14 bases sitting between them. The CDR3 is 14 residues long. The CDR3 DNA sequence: TGTGCCTGGAAGGTTTGGGGGCGCAACTATGGCTACACCTTC. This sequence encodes CAWKVWGRNYGYTF.

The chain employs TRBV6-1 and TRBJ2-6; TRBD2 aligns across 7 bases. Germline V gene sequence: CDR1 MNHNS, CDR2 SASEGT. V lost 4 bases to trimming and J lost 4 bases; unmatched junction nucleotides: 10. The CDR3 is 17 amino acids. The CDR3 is CASSGFGGRKGANVLTF. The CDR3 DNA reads TGTGCCAGCAGTGGGTTTGGCGGGAGAAAAGGGGCCAACGTCCTGACTTTC.

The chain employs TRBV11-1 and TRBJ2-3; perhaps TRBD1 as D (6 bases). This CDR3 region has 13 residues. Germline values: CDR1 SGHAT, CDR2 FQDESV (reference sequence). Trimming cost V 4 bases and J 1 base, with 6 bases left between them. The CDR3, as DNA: TGTGCCAGCAGCTCAGGGGGCACAGATACGCAGTATTTT. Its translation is CASSSGGTDTQYF.

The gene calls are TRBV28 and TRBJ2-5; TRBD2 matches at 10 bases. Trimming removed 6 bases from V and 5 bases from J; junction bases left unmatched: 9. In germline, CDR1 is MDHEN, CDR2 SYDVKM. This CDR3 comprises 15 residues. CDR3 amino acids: CASSRTSGMGETQYF. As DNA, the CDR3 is TGTGCCAGCAGCCGTACTAGCGGGATGGGGGAGACCCAGTACTTC.

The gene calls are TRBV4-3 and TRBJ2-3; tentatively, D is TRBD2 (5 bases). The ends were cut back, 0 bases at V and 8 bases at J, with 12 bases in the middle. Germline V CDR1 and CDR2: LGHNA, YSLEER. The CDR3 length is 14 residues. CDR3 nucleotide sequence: TGCGCCAGCAGCCAAGACAGGAGCGGTGGTACGCAGTATTTT. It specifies CASSQDRSGGTQYF.

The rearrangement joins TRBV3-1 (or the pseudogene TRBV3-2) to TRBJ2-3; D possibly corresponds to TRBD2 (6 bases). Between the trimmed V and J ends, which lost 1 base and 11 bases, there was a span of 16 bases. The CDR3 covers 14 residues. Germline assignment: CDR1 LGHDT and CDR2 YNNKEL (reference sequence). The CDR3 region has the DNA TGTGCCAGCAGCCAAGGTCAAGCGGGCAAGAGGCAGTATTTT. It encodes CASSQGQAGKRQYF.

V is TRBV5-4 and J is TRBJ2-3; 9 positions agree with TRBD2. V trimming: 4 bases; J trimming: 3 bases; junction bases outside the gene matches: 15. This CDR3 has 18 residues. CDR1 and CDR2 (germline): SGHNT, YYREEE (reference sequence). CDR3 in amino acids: CASSPGGRSGSWTDTQYF. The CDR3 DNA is TGTGCCAGCAGCCCGGGGGGCCGTAGCGGGAGTTGGACAGATACGCAGTATTTT.

The CDR3 DNA is TGCAGCGTTGAGACTGGGACGGGAGGCTACACCTTC. It yields the protein CSVETGTGGYTF. The V call is TRBV29-1, the J call TRBJ1-2; TRBD1 might be the D (5 bases). CDR3 length: 12 amino acids. V dropped 3 bases and J dropped 8 bases, with 13 bases sitting between them. Germline V gene sequence: CDR1 SQVTM, CDR2 ANQGSEA.

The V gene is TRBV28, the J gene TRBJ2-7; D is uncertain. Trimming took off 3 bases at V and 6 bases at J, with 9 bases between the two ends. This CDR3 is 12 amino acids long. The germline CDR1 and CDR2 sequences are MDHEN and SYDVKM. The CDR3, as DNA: TGTGCCAGCAGTTTGTCAGTAGCCGAGCAGTACTTC. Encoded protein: CASSLSVAEQYF.

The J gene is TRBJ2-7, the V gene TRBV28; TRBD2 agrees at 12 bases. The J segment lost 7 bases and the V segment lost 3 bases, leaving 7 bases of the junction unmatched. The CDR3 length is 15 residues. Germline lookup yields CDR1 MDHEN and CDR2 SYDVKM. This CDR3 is CASSFASGRVYEQYF. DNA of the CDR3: TGTGCCAGCAGTTTTGCTAGCGGGAGGGTATATGAGCAGTACTTC.

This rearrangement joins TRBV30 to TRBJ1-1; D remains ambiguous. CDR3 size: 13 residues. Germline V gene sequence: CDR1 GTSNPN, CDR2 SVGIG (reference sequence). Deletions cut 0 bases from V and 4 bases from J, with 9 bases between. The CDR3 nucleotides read TGTGCCTGGAGTGTATATGGGTCCACTGAAGCTTTCTTT. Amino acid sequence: CAWSVYGSTEAFF. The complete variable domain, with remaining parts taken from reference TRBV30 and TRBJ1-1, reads SQTIHQWPATLVQPVGSPLSLECTVEGTSNPNLYWYRQAAGRGLQLLFYSVGIGQISSEVPQNLSASRPQDRQFILSSKKLLLSDSGFYLCAWSVYGSTEAFFGQGTRLTVV.

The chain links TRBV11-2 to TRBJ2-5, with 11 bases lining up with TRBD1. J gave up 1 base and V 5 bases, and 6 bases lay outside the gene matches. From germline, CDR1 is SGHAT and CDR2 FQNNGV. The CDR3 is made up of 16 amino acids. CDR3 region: CASSTGQGAIQETQYF. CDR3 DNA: TGTGCCAGCAGCACCGGACAGGGGGCGATCCAAGAGACCCAGTACTTC.